Listed below are T cell receptor beta chains from one sample, sequenced in a study of blood T cell repertoires in COVID-19. Measured with immunoSEQ multiplex PCR; TCRdb has only the in-frame clones, and not every one. The data show about 61,000 clones, with about 90% seen just once and under 20% held by the top ten. Sequenced sample: peripheral blood. These receptors came from a woman aged 80 or over with active COVID-19. The CDR3 runs from the conserved cysteine through the conserved F or W. The order of the fields is CDR3 length, clone size, V gene, J gene, D gene, CDR3 DNA, CDR3 protein. D genes are given only for firm matches. Size is omitted from some rows. Given values are once, few, many or a class for expanded clones.

length: 14
size: .
V: TRBV20-1
J: TRBJ2-7
D: .
DNA: TGCAGTGCTAGTAAGTTAGCTGGGACTTACGAGCAGTACTTC
CDR3: CSASKLAGTYEQYF

length: 16
size: .
V: TRBV28
J: TRBJ1-3
D: TRBD1
DNA: TGTGCCAGCAGTTTCTACAGGGGAGTCTCTGGAAACACCATATATTTT
CDR3: CASSFYRGVSGNTIYF

length: 14
size: .
V: TRBV27
J: TRBJ1-2
D: .
DNA: TGTGCCAGCAGTTTATCGCGAGGGAACTATGGCTACACCTTC
CDR3: CASSLSRGNYGYTF

length: 16
size: .
V: TRBV7-9
J: TRBJ2-7
D: .
DNA: TGTGCCAGCAGTCCCCCAGCGACGAGTGGTCCCTACGAGCAGTACTTC
CDR3: CASSPPATSGPYEQYF

length: 14
size: .
V: TRBV5-6
J: TRBJ2-2
D: TRBD2
DNA: TGTGCCAGCAGCCGGGGAGGGATGCACGGGGAGCTGTTTTTT
CDR3: CASSRGGMHGELFF

length: 18
size: .
V: TRBV30
J: TRBJ2-3
D: TRBD1
DNA: TGTGCCTGGAGTTCCCTCGGTTGGGGGACAGGGTCCCCAGATACGCAGTATTTT
CDR3: CAWSSLGWGTGSPDTQYF

length: 14
size: .
V: TRBV5-1
J: TRBJ1-2
D: TRBD1
DNA: TGCGCCAGCAGCAGCCCGGGACAGGGGTATGGCTACACCTTC
CDR3: CASSSPGQGYGYTF

length: 14
size: once
V: TRBV9
J: TRBJ2-1
D: TRBD1
DNA: TGTGCCAGCAGCGCTCACAGGGGTGGGTATGAGCAGTTCTTC
CDR3: CASSAHRGGYEQFF

length: 10
size: .
V: TRBV19
J: TRBJ2-2
D: .
DNA: TGTGCCAGCCCAGTTGGGGAGCTGTTTTTT
CDR3: CASPVGELFF

length: 17
size: .
V: TRBV6-1
J: TRBJ1-5
D: TRBD1
DNA: TGTGCCAGTAGTGCGGGACAGCGAGATGGTTACAATCAGCCCCAGCATTTT
CDR3: CASSAGQRDGYNQPQHF

length: 14
size: once
V: TRBV28
J: TRBJ2-7
D: .
DNA: TGTGCCAGCAGTTTAGGGCAGTCACCGCACGAGCAGTACTTC
CDR3: CASSLGQSPHEQYF

length: 13
size: .
V: TRBV5-4
J: TRBJ1-6
D: .
DNA: TGTGCCAGCAGCTTGCCAGATAATTCACCCCTCCACTTT
CDR3: CASSLPDNSPLHF

length: 18
size: .
V: TRBV15
J: TRBJ2-3
D: TRBD2
DNA: TGTGCCACCAGCAGAGATAGGGTTACTAGCGGGGGGGCCTGGACGCAGTATTTT
CDR3: CATSRDRVTSGGAWTQYF

length: 14
size: .
V: TRBV6-5
J: TRBJ2-7
D: TRBD1
DNA: TGTGCCAGCAGTCTCCGGACAGGGACCTACGAGCAGTACTTC
CDR3: CASSLRTGTYEQYF

length: 13
size: .
V: TRBV28
J: TRBJ1-2
D: .
DNA: TGTGCCAGCAGTTTCCAGGGGTACTATGGCTACACCTTC
CDR3: CASSFQGYYGYTF

length: 20
size: few
V: TRBV29-1
J: TRBJ2-7
D: TRBD2
DNA: TGCAGCGTTGAAAGCTGGGCGGTCGGAGGTAGCGGGACACTGGGATACGAGCAGTACTTC
CDR3: CSVESWAVGGSGTLGYEQYF

length: 15
size: .
V: TRBV19
J: TRBJ2-1
D: TRBD2
DNA: TGTGCCAGTAGTAGGACTAGCGGGGGGGGTAATGAGCAGTTCTTC
CDR3: CASSRTSGGGNEQFF

length: 13
size: .
V: TRBV6-5
J: TRBJ2-7
D: TRBD1
DNA: TGTGCCAGCGCAACTGAGACAGGGACCAAGCAGTACTTC
CDR3: CASATETGTKQYF

length: 15
size: once
V: TRBV5-4
J: TRBJ2-1
D: .
DNA: TGTGCCAGCAGCTTAGGACTGGGTCCCAACAATGAGCAGTTCTTC
CDR3: CASSLGLGPNNEQFF

length: 15
size: .
V: TRBV5-1
J: TRBJ2-1
D: .
DNA: TGCGCCAGCAGCCTGACTAGGAGCTCCTACAATGAGCAGTTCTTC
CDR3: CASSLTRSSYNEQFF

length: 16
size: .
V: TRBV5-1
J: TRBJ2-3
D: TRBD1
DNA: TGCGCCAGCACCGAATGGACAGGGCTTAGCACAGATACGCAGTATTTT
CDR3: CASTEWTGLSTDTQYF

length: 15
size: .
V: TRBV2
J: TRBJ1-1
D: .
DNA: TGTGCCAGCAGTCCCAATACGGGGGGCGCGACTGAAGCTTTCTTT
CDR3: CASSPNTGGATEAFF

length: 13
size: .
V: TRBV18
J: TRBJ2-7
D: .
DNA: TGTGCCAGCTCACCGATTAGCTCCTACGAGCAGTACTTC
CDR3: CASSPISSYEQYF

length: 16
size: .
V: TRBV7-2
J: TRBJ1-5
D: .
DNA: TGTGCCAGCAGCGCCTCCTTAGACAGAAACAATCAGCCCCAGCATTTT
CDR3: CASSASLDRNNQPQHF